This T cell receptor beta chain was recovered during a study of OX40 agonist ivuxolimab in advanced cancers. Study details: Those enrolled were about 80% male, with a mean age of about 66 years and ages from about 20 to 90. Around 40% of patients had received prior checkpoint inhibitor therapy. General study findings and limits: The average count of expanded clones was higher among CD8+ T cells than among CD4+.

On this clone itself: Its antigen is not identified.

Here immunoSEQ multiplex PCR was the method, and the copy in TCRdb shows in-frame clones only, minus some. The sample includes some 87,000 clones, roughly 84% seen only once; the top ten take 0.72%. V was clipped by 1 base and J by 8 bases; unmatched bases: 5. This CDR3 region has 14 residues. Germline CDR1 LNHNV, CDR2 YYDKDF (reference sequence). This chain joins TRBV15 and TRBJ2-1, with TRBD2 matching over 7 bases. The sequencing used CD4+ or CD8+ T cells sorted from blood, collected in a trial of the OX40 agonist ivuxolimab. This TCR was recovered from an adult with an advanced solid tumor such as melanoma, head and neck, liver or kidney cancer. The CDR3 here is CATSRAWGGDEQFF. In nucleotides, the CDR3 is TGTGCCACCAGCAGAGCCTGGGGGGGGGATGAGCAGTTCTTC.